This TCR beta chain was recorded in a study of OX40 agonist ivuxolimab in advanced cancers. In the study overall: Patients were treated with intravenous ivuxolimab, dosed at 0.01 to 10 mg/kg and infused every 2 weeks.

Some clones are missing from TCRdb's copy, which holds only in-frame ones; the method was immunoSEQ multiplex PCR. The data contain about 37,000 clones, about 72% of them seen just once; the ten biggest clones take up approximately 22%. Germline CDR1 reads MRHNA; CDR2 reads SNTAGT. CDR3 length: 14 amino acids. V lost 7 bases to trimming and J lost 6 bases; unmatched junction nucleotides: 7. The sequence was obtained from an adult with an advanced solid tumor such as melanoma, head and neck, liver or kidney cancer. The source was CD4+ or CD8+ T cells sorted from blood, collected in a trial of the OX40 agonist ivuxolimab. The rearrangement joins TRBV6-4 to TRBJ2-1, with 9 positions matching TRBD2. CDR3 protein: CASKISGSVNEQFF. The CDR3 DNA follows: TGTGCCAGCAAAATTAGCGGGAGTGTCAATGAGCAGTTCTTC.